The 32 T cell receptor beta chains below all came from one sample that was sequenced in a study of blood T cell repertoires in COVID-19. Here immunoSEQ multiplex PCR was the method, and the copy in TCRdb shows in-frame clones only, minus some. Of around 47,000 clones listed, roughly 70% are singletons. The sample comprised peripheral blood. The receptors here all came from a man aged 80 or over with acute or convalescent COVID-19.

The chain joins TRBV2 to TRBJ2-7; 7 nucleotides agree with TRBD1. Germline V gene data show CDR1 as SNHLY and CDR2 as FYNNEI. Trimming at V came to 6 bases and at J to 3 bases, leaving 8 bases not matched to a gene. The CDR3 totals 14 residues. The CDR3 sequence is CASRAGTDDYEQYF. For the CDR3, the DNA is TGTGCCAGCAGGGCCGGGACAGACGACTACGAGCAGTACTTC.

This chain uses TRBV7-6 with TRBJ1-1; the D gene is possibly TRBD1 (6 bases). The V gene's germline CDR1 is SGHVS and CDR2 FNYEAQ. With 3 bases removed from V and 3 bases from J, the gap between germline ends came to 11 bases. CDR3 size: 14 residues. Written as DNA, the CDR3 is TGTGCCAGCAGCTTCGGGACAACCCACACTGAAGCTTTCTTT. This sequence encodes CASSFGTTHTEAFF.

The rearrangement uses TRBV4-1 and TRBJ2-3; 9 bases are shared with TRBD2. Germline CDR1 MGHRA, CDR2 YSYEKL. V was clipped by 0 bases and J by 6 bases; unmatched bases: 4. The CDR3 spans 15 residues. CDR3 in DNA: TGCGCCAGCAGCCAAGAAATAGCGGGGGCGGATACGCAGTATTTT. Its protein is CASSQEIAGADTQYF.

This chain links TRBV5-4 with TRBJ1-2, with TRBD1 matching 7 bases. Germline values: CDR1 SGHNT, CDR2 YYREEE (reference sequence). Germline trimming cut 4 bases from V and 4 bases from J; bases unmatched to any gene: 10. CDR3 size: 15 residues. The CDR3 sequence: CASSPNQGGRYGYTF. The DNA of the CDR3 is TGTGCCAGCAGCCCTAACCAGGGGGGCCGCTATGGCTACACCTTC.

The chain carries TRBV5-8 and TRBJ2-1; D possibly corresponds to TRBD2 (5 bases). Per germline, CDR1 SGHTS and CDR2 YDEGEE. The V and J ends lost 0 bases and 10 bases respectively, with 14 bases between them. This CDR3 is 14 amino acids long. Written as DNA, the CDR3 is TGTGCCAGCAGCTTGGGGGCCCCTCCTAGCGAGCAGTTCTTC. Protein: CASSLGAPPSEQFF.

This clone was observed a few times. V gene TRBV5-1 combines with J gene TRBJ2-7; 11 nucleotides match TRBD2. The CDR3 has 16 amino acids. Germline trimming cut 2 bases from V and 0 bases from J; bases unmatched to any gene: 4. Germline CDR1 and CDR2: SGHRS and YFSETQ. CDR3 protein: CASSLDSGRASYEQYF. As DNA, the CDR3 is TGCGCCAGCAGCTTAGATAGCGGGAGGGCCTCCTACGAGCAGTACTTC.

V usage is TRBV4-1 and J usage is TRBJ1-2; D is uncertain. This CDR3 comprises 16 residues. Germline V lookup: CDR1 MGHRA, CDR2 YSYEKL. The ends were cut back, 0 bases at V and 2 bases at J, with 13 bases in the middle. CDR3 nucleotide sequence: TGCGCCAGCAGCCAAGATTTTACAGAGCTGAACTATGGCTACACCTTC. Translated: CASSQDFTELNYGYTF.

The chain uses TRBV18 and TRBJ1-4; D not resolved. The CDR3 has 16 residues. The V gene's germline CDR1 is KGHSH and CDR2 LQKENI. Between the trimmed V and J ends, which lost 3 bases and 5 bases, there was a span of 16 bases. In nucleotides, the CDR3 is TGTGCCAGCTCACCGGAGTGGGGTGCGGGGAATGAAAAACTGTTTTTT. This encodes CASSPEWGAGNEKLFF.

This clone was detected only a few times. J is TRBJ1-6 and V is TRBV19; no firm D call. CDR3 length equals 14 residues. Germline assignment: CDR1 LNHDA and CDR2 SQIVND (reference sequence). V gave up 3 bases and J gave up 5 bases, with 8 bases separating them. CDR3 sequence reads: CASSINADNSPLHF. The CDR3 bases are TGTGCCAGTAGTATTAACGCAGATAATTCACCCCTCCACTTT.

This clone was observed a handful of times. The genes are TRBV9 and TRBJ1-4, with TRBD1 matching 12 bases. From germline, CDR1 is SGDLS and CDR2 YYNGEE. The length of the CDR3 is 15 residues. Trimming at V came to 0 bases and at J to 12 bases, leaving 6 bases not matched to a gene. The CDR3 sequence is CASSVEPGQGAQLFF. The CDR3 nucleotides are TGTGCCAGCAGCGTAGAACCGGGACAGGGGGCACAACTGTTTTTT. Based on the CDR3 plus reference TRBV9 and TRBJ1-4, the full variable domain is DSGVTQTPKHLITATGQRVTLRCSPRSGDLSVYWYQQSLDQGLQFLIQYYNGEERAKGNILERFSAQQFPDLHSELNLSSLELGDSALYFCASSVEPGQGAQLFFGSGTQLSVL.

This chain links TRBV7-2 with TRBJ2-3, with TRBD2 matching 8 bases. V lost 6 bases to trimming and J lost 2 bases; unmatched junction nucleotides: 7. CDR3 length equals 15 residues. Germline V gene data show CDR1 as SGHTA and CDR2 as FQGNSA. CDR3 coding DNA: TGTGCCAGCAGTCGAGGACTAGCCTTCACAGATACGCAGTATTTT. Amino acids: CASSRGLAFTDTQYF.

J is TRBJ1-4 and V is TRBV19; TRBD1 agrees at 8 bases. This CDR3 comprises 13 residues. In germline, CDR1 is LNHDA, CDR2 SQIVND (reference sequence). The ends lost 9 bases at V and 6 bases at J; junction bases unmatched: 6. For the CDR3, the DNA is TGTGCCAGCTCGACAGGGGATGATGAAAAACTGTTTTTT. It encodes CASSTGDDEKLFF.

This chain links TRBV19 with TRBJ2-7, with D perhaps matching TRBD2 (5 bases). Per the germline V gene, CDR1 is LNHDA and CDR2 is SQIVND (reference sequence). This CDR3 contains 14 residues. V gave up 6 bases and J gave up 2 bases, with 14 bases separating them. CDR3 region: CASSPGPSPYEQYF. The CDR3, as DNA: TGTGCCAGTAGCCCCGGACCTAGCCCCTACGAGCAGTACTTC.

This clone was recorded a few times. The genes are TRBV25-1 and TRBJ1-1; 8 nucleotides line up with TRBD1. This CDR3 has 15 amino acids. V dropped 4 bases and J dropped 1; count of bases not matched to a gene: 5. CDR1 is MGHDK, CDR2 SYGVNS, per germline. In DNA, the CDR3 is TGTGCCAGCAGTGGTCTTACAGGGGGGAACACTGAAGCTTTCTTT. Translating gives CASSGLTGGNTEAFF.

V and J are TRBV5-1 and TRBJ2-1, with 8 bases matching TRBD2. The CDR3 sequence is 14 residues long. The V gene end was trimmed by 3 bases and the J gene end by 4 bases; junction bases not matched to a gene: 3. The germline V gene encodes CDR1 SGHRS and CDR2 YFSETQ. This chain's CDR3 is CASSWASGYNEQFF. DNA of the CDR3: TGCGCCAGCAGCTGGGCTAGCGGGTACAATGAGCAGTTCTTC.

This clone was seen a few times. The chain is built from TRBV7-2 and TRBJ1-3; no definite D call. V lost 5 bases to trimming and J lost 1 base, with 12 bases between them. The germline gives CDR1 SGHTA, CDR2 FQGNSA. The CDR3 is made up of 15 amino acids. This CDR3 reads CASSPSAWSGNTIYF. Here the CDR3 DNA reads TGTGCCAGCAGCCCTAGCGCGTGGTCTGGAAACACCATATATTTT.

This clone was counted a few times. This rearrangement joins TRBV5-1 to TRBJ2-7; D call uncertain. The CDR3 loop spans 15 amino acids. The germline CDR1 and CDR2 sequences are SGHRS and YFSETQ. V gave up 4 bases and J gave up 0 bases, with 14 bases separating them. CDR3 nucleotides: TGCGCCAGCAGCGTATACTTGACACCCTCCTACGAGCAGTACTTC. As protein: CASSVYLTPSYEQYF.

This chain uses TRBV2 with TRBJ1-5; 7 nucleotides align to TRBD1. The CDR3 spans 15 residues. In germline, CDR1 is SNHLY, CDR2 FYNNEI. V shed 3 bases and J 5 bases; nucleotides not matched to a gene: 7. CDR3 region: CASSEQDRPYQPQHF. The CDR3 DNA follows: TGTGCCAGCAGTGAGCAGGACAGGCCATATCAGCCCCAGCATTTT. The full variable domain, with the rest looked up from reference TRBV2 and TRBJ1-5, is EPEVTQTPSHQVTQMGQEVILRCVPISNHLYFYWYRQILGQKVEFLVSFYNNEISEKSEIFDDQFSVERPDGSNFTLKIRSTKLEDSAMYFCASSEQDRPYQPQHFGDGTRLSIL.

This clone was counted a single time. The V call is TRBV13, the J call TRBJ1-2; 8 nucleotides match TRBD1. Germline CDR1 PRHDT, CDR2 FYEKMQ (reference sequence). The CDR3 has 14 residues. The ends lost 5 bases at V and 1 base at J; junction bases unmatched: 3. As DNA, the CDR3 is TGTGCCAGCAGCGAGACAGGGGATAACTATGGCTACACCTTC. Protein product: CASSETGDNYGYTF.

This clone was counted a single time. The CDR3 region is CASSPGTGTETQYF. CDR3 coding DNA: TGCGCCAGCAGCCCCGGGACAGGGACAGAGACCCAGTACTTC. The chain joins TRBV5-1 to TRBJ2-5, with 9 bases fitting TRBD1. The V segment lost 4 bases and the J segment 4 bases; nucleotides outside the gene matches: 5. The germline gives CDR1 SGHRS, CDR2 YFSETQ. The CDR3 extends over 14 amino acids.

This chain joins TRBV21-1 and TRBJ1-4; the table names TRBD1, a call not compared with the DNA. TRBV21-1 is a listed pseudogene. The CDR3 spans 16 residues. CDR3 sequence: CASSKARDRGGEKLFF. The CDR3 region has the DNA TGTGCCAGCAGCAAAGCGAGAGACAGGGGAGGTGAAAAACTGTTTTTT.

The V gene is TRBV11-2, the J gene TRBJ2-7; TRBD2 agrees at 7 bases. The CDR3 runs 16 residues. Germline V gene lookup returns CDR1 SGHAT and CDR2 FQNNGV. The V segment lost 5 bases and the J segment 5 bases; nucleotides outside the gene matches: 15. CDR3: CASSLNSGGTINEQYF. CDR3 nucleotides: TGTGCCAGCAGCCTTAACTCAGGCGGGACTATCAACGAGCAGTACTTC. The whole variable domain, filled in from reference TRBV11-2 and TRBJ2-7, reads EAGVAQSPRYKIIEKRQSVAFWCNPISGHATLYWYQQILGQGPKLLIQFQNNGVVDDSQLPKDRFSAERLKGVDSTLKIQPAKLEDSAVYLCASSLNSGGTINEQYFGPGTRLTVT.

This clone came up once. The chain employs TRBV28 and TRBJ1-2; the D gene is possibly TRBD1 (6 bases). Germline assignment: CDR1 MDHEN and CDR2 SYDVKM. The V gene lost 0 bases and the J gene lost 4 bases, with 12 bases spanning the gap. The CDR3 totals 15 residues. CDR3 protein: CASSLWQGLGYGYTF. For the CDR3, the DNA is TGTGCCAGCAGTTTATGGCAGGGGCTAGGCTATGGCTACACCTTC.

This chain uses TRBV7-2 with TRBJ2-7; 9 bases map to TRBD1. J was trimmed by 2 bases and V by 1 base; bases with no gene match: 3. Germline CDR1 and CDR2: SGHTA and FQGNSA. This CDR3 is built from 15 residues. CDR3 protein: CASSLERQGAYEQYF. In nucleotides, the CDR3 is TGTGCCAGCAGCTTAGAAAGACAGGGGGCCTACGAGCAGTACTTC. The whole variable domain, remainder taken from reference TRBV7-2 and TRBJ2-7, is GAGVSQSPSNKVTEKGKDVELRCDPISGHTALYWYRQSLGQGLEFLIYFQGNSAPDKSGLPSDRFSAERTGGSVSTLTIQRTQQEDSAVYLCASSLERQGAYEQYFGPGTRLTVT.

This chain connects TRBV9 to TRBJ1-1, with unresolved D. Trimming took 5 bases from V and 4 from J, leaving 12 bases between them. This CDR3 is 13 amino acids long. Germline assignment: CDR1 SGDLS and CDR2 YYNGEE. As DNA, the CDR3 is TGTGCCAGCAGTGCCGCGCCAAGCACTGAAGCTTTCTTT. Translating gives CASSAAPSTEAFF.

The J gene is TRBJ2-7, the V gene TRBV7-9, with no clear D. CDR1 and CDR2 (germline): SEHNR, FQNEAQ (reference sequence). Trimming left V 0 bases short and J 4 bases short, with 4 bases between. The length of the CDR3 is 12 residues. CDR3 amino acids: CASSLAAYEQYF. The CDR3 nucleotides are TGTGCCAGCAGCTTAGCAGCGTACGAGCAGTACTTC.

This chain's CDR3 is CASSPPRDRDPYNEQFF. CDR3 nucleotide sequence: TGTGCCAGCTCACCCCCGAGGGACAGGGACCCCTACAATGAGCAGTTCTTC. The chain combines TRBV18 with TRBJ2-1, with 9 bases fitting TRBD1. Germline-derived CDR1 and CDR2 are KGHSH and LQKENI. The length of the CDR3 is 17 residues. With 3 bases clipped from V and 2 bases from J, the junction kept 8 bases outside the gene matches.

Comments on this clone: Other DNA sequences in this sample translate to the same CDR3. The chain recombines TRBV30 with TRBJ1-1; TRBD1 aligns across 7 bases. This CDR3 comprises 13 residues. Germline assignment: CDR1 GTSNPN and CDR2 SVGIG (reference sequence). With 3 bases clipped from V and 3 bases from J, the junction kept 4 bases outside the gene matches. The CDR3 sequence: CAWSKTGDTEAFF. Written as DNA, the CDR3 is TGTGCCTGGAGCAAAACAGGGGACACTGAAGCTTTCTTT.

The rearrangement joins TRBV27 to TRBJ1-2, with D possibly matching TRBD1 (6 bases). V lost 4 bases and J lost 3, with 6 bases in between. The CDR3 consists of 12 residues. In germline, CDR1 is MNHEY, CDR2 SMNVEV (reference sequence). CDR3 sequence (DNA): TGTGCCAGCAGTTCAGGGGACTATGGCTACACCTTC. It is translated as CASSSGDYGYTF.

The V and J genes are TRBV6-5 and TRBJ2-6, with D possibly being TRBD2 (6 bases). Germline CDR1 and CDR2: MNHEY and SVGAGI. This CDR3 spans 15 amino acids. V lost 7 bases and J 0 bases, leaving 10 bases between the germline ends. DNA for the CDR3: TGTGCCAGCACCTTGGGGGGCTCTGGGGCCAACGTCCTGACTTTC. It specifies CASTLGGSGANVLTF.

The CDR3: CASYGTSGNSASVNNEQFF. DNA of the CDR3: TGTGCCAGCTACGGGACTAGCGGGAATTCGGCCTCCGTAAACAATGAGCAGTTCTTC. The chain combines TRBV7-9 with TRBJ2-1, with TRBD2 identical over 13 bases. The V gene's germline CDR1 is SEHNR and CDR2 FQNEAQ (reference sequence). V dropped 8 bases and J dropped 5; count of bases not matched to a gene: 18. The CDR3 is 19 residues long.

CDR3 amino acids: CASSSQGKRLGNTIYF. As DNA, the CDR3 is TGTGCCAGCAGTTCCCAGGGTAAGCGACTTGGAAACACCATATATTTT. The rearrangement joins TRBV2 to TRBJ1-3; D might be TRBD1 (5 bases). V dropped 5 bases and J dropped 3 bases, with 17 bases sitting between them. The CDR3 runs to 16 residues. Germline assignment: CDR1 SNHLY and CDR2 FYNNEI.